These 5 T cell receptor beta chains were sequenced from one sample in a study of early T cells in non-severe SARS-CoV-2 infection (dated by TCRdb to the early 2020s). The method behind the library was 5' RACE. TCRdb records NextSeq 500 as the sequencer. TCRdb passed the public sequencing reads through fastp at Q25 and MiXCR, retaining productive beta sequences. Under each unique CDR3 protein, matching rows form one entry showing the most common genes and DNA. In this sample the table shows around 27,000 distinct CDR3 sequences, over 6.5% of which occur a single time. 30% to 45% of the sample is in the top ten clones. The sequenced sample was whole blood. The receptors derive from an adult who was a healthcare worker with PCR-confirmed SARS-CoV-2 infection or an uninfected control (not recorded which).

This clonotype occurred many times. CDR3 region: CASSLQGTGELFF. CDR3 nucleotides: TGCGCCAGCAGCTTGCAGGGCACCGGGGAGCTGTTTTTT. The gene calls are TRBV5-1 and TRBJ2-2; D possibly corresponds to TRBD1 (5 bases). The CDR3 has 13 amino acids. Germline V CDR1 and CDR2: SGHRS, YFSETQ. The germline V and J ends were trimmed by 1 base and 4 bases, with 5 bases remaining between them.

This clonotype was counted many times. V and J are TRBV12-3 or TRBV12-4 and TRBJ1-4; D uncertain. V lost 5 bases and J lost 7, with 8 bases in between. This CDR3 is built from 12 residues. The CDR3 nucleotides are TGTGCCAGCAGTCCCAGGCTTGAAAAACTGTTTTTT. Its translation is CASSPRLEKLFF.

The sample holds many counts of this clonotype. The V gene is TRBV20-1, the J gene TRBJ2-3; 9 positions match TRBD2. J was trimmed by 4 bases and V by 6 bases; bases with no gene match: 8. The CDR3 spans 14 residues. Germline V lookup: CDR1 DFQATT, CDR2 SNEGSKA (reference sequence). In DNA form, the CDR3 reads TGCAGTGCCGAAGCTAGCGGGGACGCAGATACGCAGTATTTT. Amino acid sequence: CSAEASGDADTQYF.

This clonotype has at least ten counts. This chain links TRBV15 with TRBJ2-5; D gene ambiguous. The CDR3 is 11 amino acids. Trimming took 8 bases from V and 4 from J, leaving 8 bases between them. Germline V gene sequence: CDR1 LNHNV, CDR2 YYDKDF (reference sequence). CDR3 sequence: CATEPPETQYF. The DNA for the CDR3 is TGTGCCACCGAACCCCCAGAGACCCAGTACTTC.

This clonotype has more than one count but fewer than ten. The V and J genes are TRBV7-6 and TRBJ2-3; D might be TRBD2 (7 bases). This CDR3 has 18 amino acids. The V end was cut by 1 base, the J end by 2 bases, with 19 bases between. Germline V lookup: CDR1 SGHVS, CDR2 FNYEAQ. For the CDR3, the DNA is TGTGCCAGCAGCTTAGATGAGGGGGAAAGCGGGGACACAGATACGCAGTATTTT. Residues: CASSLDEGESGDTDTQYF.